The clone carrying this T cell receptor (beta chain) was counted many times. Its matching antigen is unknown. Input for naive CD8 libraries was 20,000 to 1,000,000 sorted cells; the RNA fraction used was 10%, 30% or 50%. This sample stems from a study of molecular identifiers for immune sequencing clone quantification. About the study: Sequencing covered four of five parts into which replicate RNA from approximately 22,000 or 94,000 naive CD8 cells was split. Study-wide results and caveats: Under 1% of molecules in naive cells, but over 98% of effector molecules, belonged to clones above 20 RNA copies.

TCRdb reanalysed the PCR reads using MiXCR and keeps one entry per CDR3 protein. The table lists roughly 630,000 distinct CDR3 sequences, around 25% of them singletons. The receptor's source is a human donor in good health. Some libraries in this study had Jurkat cell RNA spiked in. Source material: naive CD8+ T cells from blood, with Jurkat cell RNA spiked in. Subset reported: FACS-sorted CD8+CD4-CCR7+CD45RA+ naive T cells.

The CDR3 loop is CASSSGQGGANTEAFF. The CDR3 DNA reads TGTGCCAGCAGCTCGGGACAGGGAGGAGCGAACACTGAAGCTTTCTTT. The genes are TRBV11-2 and TRBJ1-1; TRBD1 aligns across 9 bases. Germline loops: CDR1 SGHAT, CDR2 FQNNGV. The J segment lost 1 base and the V segment lost 4 bases, leaving 7 bases of the junction unmatched. The CDR3 has 16 amino acids.